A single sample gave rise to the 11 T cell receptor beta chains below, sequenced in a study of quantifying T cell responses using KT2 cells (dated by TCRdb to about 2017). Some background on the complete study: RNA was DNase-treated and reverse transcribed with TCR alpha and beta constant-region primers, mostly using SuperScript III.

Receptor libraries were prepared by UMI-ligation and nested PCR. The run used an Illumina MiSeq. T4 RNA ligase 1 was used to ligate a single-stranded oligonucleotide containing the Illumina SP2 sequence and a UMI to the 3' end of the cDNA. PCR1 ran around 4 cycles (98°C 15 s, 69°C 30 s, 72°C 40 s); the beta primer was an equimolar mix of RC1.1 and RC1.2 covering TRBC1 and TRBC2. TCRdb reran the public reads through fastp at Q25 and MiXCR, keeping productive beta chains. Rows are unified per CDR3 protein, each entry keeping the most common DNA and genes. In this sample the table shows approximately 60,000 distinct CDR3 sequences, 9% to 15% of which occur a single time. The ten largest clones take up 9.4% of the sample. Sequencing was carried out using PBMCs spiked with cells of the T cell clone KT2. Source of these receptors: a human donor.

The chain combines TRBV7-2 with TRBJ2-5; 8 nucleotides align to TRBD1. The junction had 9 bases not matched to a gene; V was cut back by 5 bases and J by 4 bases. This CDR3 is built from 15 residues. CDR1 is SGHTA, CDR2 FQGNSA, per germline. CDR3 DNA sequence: TGTGCCAGCAGCCTCCGGACAGGGTTGCGAGAGACCCAGTACTTC. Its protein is CASSLRTGLRETQYF. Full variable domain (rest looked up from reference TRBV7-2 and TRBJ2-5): GAGVSQSPSNKVTEKGKDVELRCDPISGHTALYWYRQSLGQGLEFLIYFQGNSAPDKSGLPSDRFSAERTGGSVSTLTIQRTQQEDSAVYLCASSLRTGLRETQYFGPGTRLLVL.

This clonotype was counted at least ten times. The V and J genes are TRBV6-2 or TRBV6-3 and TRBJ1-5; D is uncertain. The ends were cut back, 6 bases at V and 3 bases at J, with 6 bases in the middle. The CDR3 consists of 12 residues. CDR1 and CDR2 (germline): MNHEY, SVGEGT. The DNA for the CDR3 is TGTGCCAGCAGACAGTCCAATCAGCCCCAGCATTTT. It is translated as CASRQSNQPQHF.

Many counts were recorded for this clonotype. Written as DNA, the CDR3 is TGTGCCACCAGCGTAGGGAGGGTGACGAACAATGAGCAGTTCTTC. It is translated as CATSVGRVTNNEQFF. The chain has TRBV15 and TRBJ2-1, with 7 bases identical to TRBD2. V lost 5 bases, J lost 5 bases, and 9 bases stayed unmatched. The germline CDR1 and CDR2 sequences are LNHNV and YYDKDF (reference sequence). The CDR3 covers 15 residues.

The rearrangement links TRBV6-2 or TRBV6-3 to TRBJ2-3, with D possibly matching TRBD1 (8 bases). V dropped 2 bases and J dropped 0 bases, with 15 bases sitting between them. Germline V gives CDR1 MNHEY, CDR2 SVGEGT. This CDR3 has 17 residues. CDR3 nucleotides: TGTGCCAGCAGTTACAACGGACAGGGAGGGAGCACAGATACGCAGTATTTT. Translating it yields CASSYNGQGGSTDTQYF.

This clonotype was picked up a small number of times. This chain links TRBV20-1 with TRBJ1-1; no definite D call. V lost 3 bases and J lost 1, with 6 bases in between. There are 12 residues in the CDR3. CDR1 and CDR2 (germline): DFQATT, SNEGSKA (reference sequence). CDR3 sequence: CSASGGNTEAFF. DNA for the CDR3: TGCAGTGCTAGCGGAGGGAACACTGAAGCTTTCTTT.

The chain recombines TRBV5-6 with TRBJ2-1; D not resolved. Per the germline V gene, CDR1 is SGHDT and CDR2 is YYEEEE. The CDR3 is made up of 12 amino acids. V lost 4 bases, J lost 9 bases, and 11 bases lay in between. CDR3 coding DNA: TGTGCCAGCAGCGGATCCGAATTTGAGCAGTTCTTC. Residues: CASSGSEFEQFF.

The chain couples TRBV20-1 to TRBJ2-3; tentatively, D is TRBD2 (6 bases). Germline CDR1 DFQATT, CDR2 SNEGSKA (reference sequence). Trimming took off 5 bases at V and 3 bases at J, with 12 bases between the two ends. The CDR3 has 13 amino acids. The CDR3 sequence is CSAQAGGTDTQYF. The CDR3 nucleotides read TGCAGTGCTCAAGCTGGGGGGACAGATACGCAGTATTTT.

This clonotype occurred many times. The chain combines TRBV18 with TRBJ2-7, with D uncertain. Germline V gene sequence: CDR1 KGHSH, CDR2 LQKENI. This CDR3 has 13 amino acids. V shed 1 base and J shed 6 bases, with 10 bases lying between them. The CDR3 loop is CASSPRDGFEQYF. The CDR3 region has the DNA TGTGCCAGCTCACCACGGGATGGTTTCGAGCAGTACTTC.

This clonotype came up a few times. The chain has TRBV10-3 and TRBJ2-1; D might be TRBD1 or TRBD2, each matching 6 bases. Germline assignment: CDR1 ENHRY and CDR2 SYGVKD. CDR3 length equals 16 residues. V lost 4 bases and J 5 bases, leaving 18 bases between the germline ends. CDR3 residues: CAISAASARGDNEQFF. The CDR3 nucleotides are TGTGCCATCAGTGCGGCTAGCGCTAGGGGGGACAATGAGCAGTTCTTC.

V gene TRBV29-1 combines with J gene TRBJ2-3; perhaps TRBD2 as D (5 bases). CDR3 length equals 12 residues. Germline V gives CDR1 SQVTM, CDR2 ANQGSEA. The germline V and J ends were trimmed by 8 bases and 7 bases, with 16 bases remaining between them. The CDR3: CSLNTGENTQYF. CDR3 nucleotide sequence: TGCAGCTTGAACACTGGGGAGAATACGCAGTATTTT.

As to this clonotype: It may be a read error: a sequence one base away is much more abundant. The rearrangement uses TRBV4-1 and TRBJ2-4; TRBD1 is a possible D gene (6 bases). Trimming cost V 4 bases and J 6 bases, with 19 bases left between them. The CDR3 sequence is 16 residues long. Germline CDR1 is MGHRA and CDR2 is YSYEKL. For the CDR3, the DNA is TGCGCCAGCAGCCGCATAACAGGGATTGGGGGAAACATTCAGTACTTC. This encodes CASSRITGIGGNIQYF.